The 10 T cell receptor beta chains reported below all come from one sample, sequenced in a study of blood T cell repertoires in COVID-19. Some clones are missing from TCRdb's copy, which holds only in-frame ones; the method was immunoSEQ multiplex PCR. The sample consists of some 150,000 clones, 81% of them appearing once. Sequenced: peripheral blood. The source of these receptors is a woman in her fifties or sixties with active or convalescent COVID-19.

The table lists this clone with many counts. The V call is TRBV28, the J call TRBJ2-1, with a weak D call TRBD2 (6 bases). The CDR3 has 15 amino acids. V shed 5 bases and J shed 7 bases, with 18 bases lying between them. Germline V gene data show CDR1 as MDHEN and CDR2 as SYDVKM. The CDR3: CASSELLGDLNEQFF. The CDR3 DNA is TGTGCCAGCAGTGAACTCCTCGGGGACTTGAATGAGCAGTTCTTC. The whole variable domain, remainder taken from reference TRBV28 and TRBJ2-1, is DVKVTQSSRYLVKRTGEKVFLECVQDMDHENMFWYRQDPGLGLRLIYFSYDVKMKEKGDIPEGYSVSREKKERFSLILESASTNQTSMYLCASSELLGDLNEQFFGPGTRLTVL.

The chain couples TRBV7-8 to TRBJ2-7; D remains ambiguous. The CDR3 extends over 16 amino acids. With 1 base removed from V and 8 bases from J, the gap between germline ends came to 21 bases. CDR1 SGHVS and CDR2 FQNEAQ come from the germline V gene. This chain's CDR3 is CASSLGSRSSPTKQYF. In DNA, the CDR3 is TGTGCCAGCAGCTTAGGGTCGCGGAGTAGTCCTACGAAGCAGTACTTC. Using reference TRBV7-8 and TRBJ2-7 for the parts outside the CDR3, the full variable domain is GAGVSQSPRYKVAKRGQDVALRCDPISGHVSLFWYQQALGQGPEFLTYFQNEAQLDKSGLPSDRFFAERPEGSVSTLKIQRTQQEDSAVYLCASSLGSRSSPTKQYFGPGTRLTVT.

The chain combines TRBV11-1 with TRBJ2-7; D not resolved. This CDR3 has 13 amino acids. V lost 1 base, J lost 4 bases, and 8 bases lay in between. CDR1 SGHAT and CDR2 FQDESV come from the germline V gene (reference sequence). CDR3 sequence: CASSLDPSYEQYF. For the CDR3, the DNA is TGTGCCAGCAGCTTAGATCCCAGTTACGAGCAGTACTTC.

The chain couples TRBV4-1 to TRBJ2-2, with a possible D match to TRBD1 (7 bases). Germline lookup yields CDR1 MGHRA and CDR2 YSYEKL. This CDR3 comprises 13 residues. V was shortened by 7 bases and J by 6 bases, with 12 bases between the two germline ends. CDR3 coding DNA: TGCGCCAGCACCCAGGGGGGTCCCGGGGAGCTGTTTTTT. Translating it yields CASTQGGPGELFF.

The rearrangement joins TRBV6-4 to TRBJ2-6; 10 nucleotides match TRBD1. The CDR3 length is 13 residues. V trimming: 4 bases; J trimming: 12 bases; junction bases outside the gene matches: 3. Germline V gives CDR1 MRHNA, CDR2 SNTAGT. CDR3 region: CASSGDRGSVLTF. The CDR3 DNA sequence: TGTGCCAGCAGTGGGGACAGGGGCTCCGTCCTGACTTTC.

The chain joins TRBV19 to TRBJ1-1; 8 bases line up with TRBD1. The CDR3 has 13 residues. V shed 1 base, J shed 8 bases, and the junction held 3 bases outside the gene matches. The germline V gene encodes CDR1 LNHDA and CDR2 SQIVND (reference sequence). The CDR3 spells CASSIARDREAFF. CDR3 nucleotides: TGTGCCAGTAGTATAGCTCGGGACAGGGAAGCTTTCTTT.

This chain uses TRBV2 with TRBJ2-3; 9 nucleotides align to TRBD2. There are 15 residues in the CDR3. Germline V lookup: CDR1 SNHLY, CDR2 FYNNEI. The ends lost 5 bases at V and 5 bases at J; junction bases unmatched: 8. CDR3 loop: CASSQYSGRGDTQYF. CDR3 sequence (DNA): TGTGCCAGCAGTCAATATAGCGGGAGAGGAGATACGCAGTATTTT.

V is TRBV7-9 and J is TRBJ2-5, with TRBD2 identical over 8 bases. The V and J ends lost 5 bases and 7 bases, in that order; junction bases with no gene match: 15. The CDR3 totals 16 residues. From germline, CDR1 is SEHNR and CDR2 FQNEAQ (reference sequence). The chain's CDR3 is CASSREGGGPPMTQYF. DNA of the CDR3: TGTGCCAGCAGCCGAGAAGGCGGGGGGCCCCCAATGACCCAGTACTTC.

The V call is TRBV5-4, the J call TRBJ2-3; D is possibly TRBD2 (5 bases). The CDR3 spans 16 residues. Trimming stripped 2 bases from V and 0 bases from J, with 13 bases between. Germline lookup yields CDR1 SGHNT and CDR2 YYREEE (reference sequence). CDR3 sequence: CASSLDPWTSTDTQYF. The DNA of the CDR3 is TGTGCCAGCAGCTTAGACCCGTGGACTAGCACAGATACGCAGTATTTT.

J is TRBJ2-3 and V is TRBV14, with 12 positions matching TRBD2. The germline V gene has CDR1 SGHDN and CDR2 FVKESK. The CDR3 has 16 amino acids. After removal of 5 bases from V and 4 bases from J, the junction contained 7 bases not matched to a gene. The CDR3 DNA sequence: TGTGCCAGCAGCGTTCGACTAGCGGGAGATCCAGATACGCAGTATTTT. Translated, it gives CASSVRLAGDPDTQYF.